Below are 22 T cell receptor beta chains sequenced from a single sample in a study of neurological immune-mediated disorders. A single record per CDR3 protein comes from TCRdb applying MiXCR to the 5' RACE reads. The sample contains tens of thousands of distinct CDR3 sequences, 2.5% to 3% of which appear only once. The sequenced material came from PBMCs. Receptors originate from a woman under 40 with multiple sclerosis.

This clonotype was picked up many times. This chain uses TRBV19 with TRBJ1-1; no clear D. Germline V lookup: CDR1 LNHDA, CDR2 SQIVND (reference sequence). The V and J ends lost 1 base and 3 bases respectively, with 6 bases between them. The CDR3 totals 13 residues. CDR3 amino acids: CASSIAGDTEAFF. CDR3 nucleotides: TGTGCCAGTAGTATAGCTGGGGACACTGAAGCTTTCTTT.

At least ten counts were recorded for this clonotype. The rearrangement links TRBV10-3 to TRBJ2-2, with 15 nucleotides matching TRBD2. Germline V gene sequence: CDR1 ENHRY, CDR2 SYGVKD. Trimming took 5 bases from V and 3 from J; bases not matched to a gene: 4. The CDR3 is 17 amino acids. CDR3 sequence: CAISIGTSGRYTGELFF. The CDR3 bases are TGTGCCATCAGTATCGGGACTAGCGGGAGGTACACCGGGGAGCTGTTTTTT.

This clonotype was found many times. The V and J genes are TRBV19 and TRBJ2-1; D ambiguous. CDR1 and CDR2 (germline): LNHDA, SQIVND (reference sequence). V was cut by 5 bases and J by 5 bases, with 7 bases left in between. This CDR3 is built from 12 residues. The CDR3 loop is CASSDGNNEQFF. In DNA form, the CDR3 reads TGTGCCAGTAGTGATGGGAACAATGAGCAGTTCTTC.

A remark on this clonotype: One base away lies a much larger clone, so this may be a sequencing read error. The rearrangement uses TRBV29-1 and TRBJ2-1, with D possibly being TRBD1 (6 bases). V was clipped by 3 bases and J by 4 bases, with 10 bases between them. In germline, CDR1 is SQVTM, CDR2 ANQGSEA. This CDR3 is built from 13 residues. As DNA, the CDR3 is TGCAGCGTTGATAACACAGGGTACAATGAGCAGTTCTTC. It encodes CSVDNTGYNEQFF.

This clonotype was seen many times. CDR3 nucleotides: TGTGCCAGCAGCTTAAACCGGGAGAGGACCTACGAGCAGTACTTC. It codes for CASSLNRERTYEQYF. This sequence joins TRBV7-2 and TRBJ2-7, with D possibly being TRBD2 (6 bases). In germline, CDR1 is SGHTA, CDR2 FQGNSA. The length of the CDR3 is 15 residues. The V gene lost 2 bases and the J gene lost 2 bases, with 13 bases spanning the gap.

This clonotype was counted only a few times. V is TRBV19 and J is TRBJ2-1; maybe TRBD1 (6 bases). This CDR3 region has 15 residues. From germline, CDR1 is LNHDA and CDR2 SQIVND (reference sequence). V was shortened by 0 bases and J by 6 bases, with 12 bases between the two germline ends. The CDR3 region has the DNA TGTGCCAGTAGTATAGATACAGGGAATTCCAATGAGCAGTTCTTC. This encodes CASSIDTGNSNEQFF.

This clonotype appeared many times. The CDR3 region is CASSLRGRNTGELFF. The CDR3 DNA reads as TGTGCCAGCAGCTTGAGGGGACGGAACACCGGGGAGCTGTTTTTT. The chain combines TRBV5-8 with TRBJ2-2; TRBD1 or TRBD2 may be the D gene (5 bases each). Germline V CDR1 and CDR2: SGHTS, YDEGEE. V was clipped by 1 base and J by 1 base, with 8 bases between them. This CDR3 has 15 amino acids.

This clonotype has a count of ten or more. The chain combines TRBV5-1 with TRBJ2-5; no reliable D call. V shed 2 bases and J shed 5 bases, with 4 bases lying between them. Looked up from germline, CDR1 is SGHRS and CDR2 is YFSETQ. The CDR3 is made up of 11 amino acids. CDR3 loop: CASSLWETQYF. CDR3 sequence (DNA): TGCGCCAGCAGCTTATGGGAGACCCAGTACTTC.

There are a few counts of this clonotype. A much larger clonotype is one base distant, so this may be a read error. This chain connects TRBV27 to TRBJ2-1; D is tentatively TRBD1 or TRBD2 (6 bases each). The V end lost 4 bases, the J end lost 3 bases, and 10 bases lay between the germline ends. This CDR3 region has 14 residues. Germline loops: CDR1 MNHEY, CDR2 SMNVEV (reference sequence). The CDR3 protein is CASSYAGHYNEQFF. CDR3 in DNA: TGTGCCAGCAGTTACGCGGGACACTACAATGAGCAGTTCTTC.

This clonotype was seen at least ten times. The CDR3 loop is CASSRDRNTEAFF. CDR3 DNA sequence: TGTGCCAGCAGCCGGGACAGGAACACTGAAGCTTTCTTT. This sequence joins TRBV27 and TRBJ1-1; TRBD1 matches at 7 bases. The CDR3 loop spans 13 amino acids. V dropped 6 bases and J dropped 1; count of bases not matched to a gene: 2. The V gene's germline CDR1 is MNHEY and CDR2 SMNVEV (reference sequence).

This clonotype was picked up many times. The genes are TRBV5-1 and TRBJ2-7, with TRBD1 as a possible D gene (5 bases). The germline CDR1 and CDR2 sequences are SGHRS and YFSETQ. The V end lost 3 bases, the J end lost 4 bases, and 11 bases lay between the germline ends. This CDR3 comprises 13 residues. CDR3 coding DNA: TGCGCCAGCAGCTGGTCCCCAGGGTACGAGCAGTACTTC. Its translation: CASSWSPGYEQYF.

This clonotype was counted ten times or more. The rearrangement uses TRBV10-3 and TRBJ1-1, with 10 bases lining up with TRBD1. The V and J ends lost 4 bases and 4 bases, in that order; junction bases with no gene match: 6. This CDR3 has 15 amino acids. Germline V lookup: CDR1 ENHRY, CDR2 SYGVKD. CDR3 in amino acids: CAISGGTGDTTEAFF. The CDR3, as DNA: TGTGCCATCAGTGGGGGGACAGGGGATACCACTGAAGCTTTCTTT.

The table lists this clonotype with many counts. This chain connects TRBV5-5 to TRBJ2-1; 10 nucleotides agree with TRBD2. V was pared by 5 bases and J by 8 bases, with 10 bases of the junction left unmatched. The CDR3 covers 15 residues. Germline CDR1 SGHKS, CDR2 YYEKEE (reference sequence). The CDR3 region has the DNA TGTGCCAGCAGGACGGCTAGCGGGAGTATGTATGAGCAGTTCTTC. Protein sequence: CASRTASGSMYEQFF.

This chain joins TRBV20-1 and TRBJ2-1, with 9 bases fitting TRBD2. Germline lookup yields CDR1 DFQATT and CDR2 SNEGSKA (reference sequence). Trimming cost V 0 bases and J 5 bases; bases outside gene matches: 5. This CDR3 region has 15 residues. CDR3 loop: CSARDRSGGNNEQFF. As DNA, the CDR3 is TGCAGTGCTAGAGATCGGAGCGGGGGGAACAATGAGCAGTTCTTC.

This clonotype occurred many times. CDR3 loop: CASLNGQLFSTQYF. For the CDR3, the DNA is TGTGCCAGCTTAAACGGACAGCTATTCAGTACGCAGTATTTT. The gene calls are TRBV6-2 or TRBV6-3 and TRBJ2-3; perhaps TRBD1 as D (6 bases). Germline V CDR1 and CDR2: MNHEY, SVGEGT. The germline V and J ends were trimmed by 8 bases and 8 bases, with 20 bases remaining between them. The CDR3 runs 14 residues.

The sample holds many counts of this clonotype. V gene TRBV7-8 combines with J gene TRBJ2-7; D may be TRBD2 (6 bases). V gave up 4 bases and J gave up 4 bases, with 17 bases separating them. The CDR3 is 15 amino acids. The V gene's germline CDR1 is SGHVS and CDR2 FQNEAQ. CDR3 sequence reads: CASSSQPSGLYEQYF. CDR3 in DNA: TGTGCCAGCAGCTCCCAGCCAAGCGGGCTGTACGAGCAGTACTTC.

This clonotype was picked up many times. The V and J genes are TRBV7-6 and TRBJ2-1; 7 bases are shared with TRBD2. With V trimmed by 5 bases and J by 0 bases, 7 bases remained unmatched. The CDR3 is 16 amino acids. Germline assignment: CDR1 SGHVS and CDR2 FNYEAQ. CDR3 protein: CASSVTSWDSYNEQFF. CDR3 in DNA: TGTGCCAGCAGCGTGACTAGCTGGGACTCCTACAATGAGCAGTTCTTC.

This clonotype appeared many times. This rearrangement joins TRBV20-1 to TRBJ2-3; the D is unclear. Trimming took off 5 bases at V and 3 bases at J, with 12 bases between the two ends. Looked up from germline, CDR1 is DFQATT and CDR2 is SNEGSKA (reference sequence). This CDR3 comprises 13 residues. The CDR3 region is CSALGYGTDTQYF. The CDR3 nucleotides read TGCAGTGCTTTGGGGTATGGAACAGATACGCAGTATTTT.

This clonotype was detected many times. This sequence joins TRBV9 and TRBJ2-1, with TRBD2 identical over 7 bases. This CDR3 comprises 15 residues. Losses at the gene ends were 3 bases for V and 3 bases for J; bases not matched to a gene: 6. Germline CDR1 SGDLS, CDR2 YYNGEE. The CDR3 is CASSALSGNYNEQFF. CDR3 nucleotides: TGTGCCAGCAGCGCTTTAAGCGGGAACTACAATGAGCAGTTCTTC.

This clonotype was observed many times. The chain combines TRBV29-1 with TRBJ1-3, with D possibly being TRBD1 (5 bases). The V end was cut by 4 bases, the J end by 0 bases, with 7 bases between. Per the germline V gene, CDR1 is SQVTM and CDR2 is ANQGSEA. This CDR3 has 13 amino acids. The CDR3: CSVVGGSGNTIYF. The DNA for the CDR3 is TGCAGCGTTGTGGGGGGCTCTGGAAACACCATATATTTT.

This clonotype has a handful of counts. A read error may be the cause here, since a much bigger clone is one base away. V and J are TRBV15 and TRBJ1-2; no reliable D call. Germline CDR1 is LNHNV and CDR2 is YYDKDF (reference sequence). This CDR3 contains 13 residues. CDR3 amino acids: CANSRDSIYGYTF. As DNA, the CDR3 is TGTGCCAACAGCAGAGATTCGATCTATGGCTACACCTTC.

Many counts were recorded for this clonotype. V and J are TRBV20-1 and TRBJ2-7, with D possibly matching TRBD2 (6 bases). The CDR3 runs 14 residues. Germline values: CDR1 DFQATT, CDR2 SNEGSKA (reference sequence). Trimming shortened V by 7 bases and J by 2 bases, and 18 bases separated the two germline ends. CDR3 sequence reads: CSVALGASAYEQYF. The CDR3 DNA reads as TGCAGTGTTGCGCTAGGGGCTAGCGCCTACGAGCAGTACTTC.